One and the same sample provided the 21 T cell receptor beta chains below, sequenced in a study of CXCR3-negative and CXCR3-positive naive CD8 T cells. Study findings and constraints: The TRB CDR3s that CXCR3-positive naive cells carried were more hydrophobic than those of CXCR3-negative naive cells.

Their target antigens are unknown. The authors prepared UMI-labeled TRB cDNA libraries by 5' RACE. With the 5' RACE reads reprocessed, TCRdb shows one record per CDR3 protein and no DNA. Its listing shows 140,000 to 150,000 distinct CDR3 sequences. The specimen was naive CXCR3+ CD8+ T cells from blood. The subset denotes: CD45RO-CCR7+CD27+CD95- naive CD8+ T cells expressing CXCR3 (TNR3+). These receptors were obtained from a human donor in good health. Some clones in this sample may be carry-over from other donors' samples.

V gene TRBV27 combines with J gene TRBJ2-1. The CDR3 sequence is 14 residues long. Germline CDR1 reads MNHEY; CDR2 reads SMNVEV (reference sequence). The CDR3 loop is CASSPRGRSNEQFF.

The chain is built from TRBV29-1 and TRBJ2-5; lacking DNA, the TRBD1 call made by TCRdb goes unchecked. The germline CDR1 and CDR2 sequences are SQVTM and ANQGSEA. This CDR3 has 13 residues. The CDR3 protein is CSVERDRKETQYF.

This sequence joins TRBV29-1 and TRBJ2-7; TCRdb proposes TRBD1, but this gene call is untestable without DNA. Germline CDR1 reads SQVTM; CDR2 reads ANQGSEA. The CDR3 sequence is 15 residues long. The CDR3 here is CSVDLDRGIFNEQYF.

The chain is built from TRBV29-1 and TRBJ2-5. Germline CDR1 and CDR2: SQVTM and ANQGSEA. The CDR3 has 12 residues. Here the CDR3 reads CSVDVYQETQYF.

The rearrangement joins TRBV29-1 to TRBJ1-2. CDR3 length: 12 residues. Per the germline V gene, CDR1 is SQVTM and CDR2 is ANQGSEA. The CDR3 loop is CSIRTDNYGYTF.

This chain uses TRBV29-1 with TRBJ2-7; lacking DNA, the TRBD1 call made by TCRdb goes unchecked. CDR1 is SQVTM, CDR2 ANQGSEA, per germline. CDR3 length: 13 amino acids. The CDR3 loop reads CSVLTGDRYEQYF.

The chain recombines TRBV29-1 with TRBJ2-1; TCRdb names TRBD2, which stays unverified in the absence of DNA. The CDR3 extends over 18 amino acids. Germline V gives CDR1 SQVTM, CDR2 ANQGSEA. The chain's CDR3 is CSVDSRLAMGSSYNEQFF.

The chain is built from TRBV20-1 and TRBJ1-1; TCRdb's D call, TRBD1, is unchecked because there is no DNA. The length of the CDR3 is 13 residues. Germline CDR1 is DFQATT and CDR2 is SNEGSKA (reference sequence). The CDR3 loop is CSADRAMNTEAFF.

The chain joins TRBV11-2 to TRBJ2-1; TCRdb's D call, TRBD2, is unchecked because there is no DNA. The length of the CDR3 is 14 residues. Per the germline V gene, CDR1 is SGHAT and CDR2 is FQNNGV. CDR3 region: CASSLQREFYEQFF.

The rearrangement links TRBV4-2 to TRBJ1-1. The CDR3 has 13 amino acids. The germline V gene encodes CDR1 LGHNA and CDR2 YNFKEQ. Here the CDR3 reads CASSQDIAEGAFF.

The chain has TRBV7-9 and TRBJ2-7; the D gene TCRdb calls, TRBD2, cannot be checked with no DNA. CDR1 is SEHNR and CDR2 is FQNEAQ in the germline V gene (reference sequence). The CDR3 is 14 residues long. The CDR3 spells CASSEPSKSYEQYF.

The rearrangement joins TRBV20-1 to TRBJ1-1. Germline V gene data show CDR1 as DFQATT and CDR2 as SNEGSKA (reference sequence). The CDR3 has 13 amino acids. The CDR3 protein is CSATGPTNTEAFF.

This chain links TRBV5-4 with TRBJ2-7. The CDR3 loop spans 15 amino acids. The germline V gene has CDR1 SGHNT and CDR2 YYREEE (reference sequence). CDR3 sequence: CASSISPTWIYEQYF.

CDR3: CASSPDPTGITGETQYF. The chain has TRBV5-1 and TRBJ2-5; checking the TCRdb D call of TRBD1 is not possible without DNA. The CDR3 is 17 residues long. The germline V gene has CDR1 SGHRS and CDR2 YFSETQ.

The chain carries TRBV7-8 and TRBJ2-3. Germline CDR1 reads SGHVS; CDR2 reads FQNEAQ. The CDR3 contains 14 residues. The CDR3 here is CASSRSGGTDTQYF.

The chain combines TRBV4-1 with TRBJ2-7; the D call from TCRdb, TRBD2, cannot be confirmed without DNA. CDR3 length: 15 amino acids. Per the germline V gene, CDR1 is MGHRA and CDR2 is YSYEKL. The CDR3 region is CASSQLTSGGYEQYF.

The chain couples TRBV7-2 to TRBJ2-1; no DNA is available, so the TRBD1 call from TCRdb remains unchecked. This CDR3 contains 14 residues. Germline-derived CDR1 and CDR2 are SGHTA and FQGNSA. The CDR3 sequence: CASSLVSEGDEQFF.

V gene TRBV21-1 combines with J gene TRBJ2-7; the TRBD2 assignment by TCRdb is unverifiable without DNA. TRBV21-1 is recorded as a pseudogene. The CDR3 length is 19 residues. This CDR3 is CASSKTHSGTSGVSYEQYF.

The chain has TRBV29-1 and TRBJ2-2. The germline CDR1 and CDR2 sequences are SQVTM and ANQGSEA. CDR3 length equals 13 residues. The CDR3 protein is CSAMDADTGELFF.

V is TRBV7-8 and J is TRBJ2-1; the TCRdb D gene call, TRBD2, has no DNA to confirm it. The CDR3 has 12 amino acids. Germline V gene sequence: CDR1 SGHVS, CDR2 FQNEAQ. CDR3 region: CASSSTPRGQFF.

The chain is built from TRBV28 and TRBJ2-1; TCRdb selects TRBD1, and the lack of DNA leaves this call unchecked. Germline V gives CDR1 MDHEN, CDR2 SYDVKM. This CDR3 spans 13 amino acids. CDR3 residues: CASSSPPDLEQFF.